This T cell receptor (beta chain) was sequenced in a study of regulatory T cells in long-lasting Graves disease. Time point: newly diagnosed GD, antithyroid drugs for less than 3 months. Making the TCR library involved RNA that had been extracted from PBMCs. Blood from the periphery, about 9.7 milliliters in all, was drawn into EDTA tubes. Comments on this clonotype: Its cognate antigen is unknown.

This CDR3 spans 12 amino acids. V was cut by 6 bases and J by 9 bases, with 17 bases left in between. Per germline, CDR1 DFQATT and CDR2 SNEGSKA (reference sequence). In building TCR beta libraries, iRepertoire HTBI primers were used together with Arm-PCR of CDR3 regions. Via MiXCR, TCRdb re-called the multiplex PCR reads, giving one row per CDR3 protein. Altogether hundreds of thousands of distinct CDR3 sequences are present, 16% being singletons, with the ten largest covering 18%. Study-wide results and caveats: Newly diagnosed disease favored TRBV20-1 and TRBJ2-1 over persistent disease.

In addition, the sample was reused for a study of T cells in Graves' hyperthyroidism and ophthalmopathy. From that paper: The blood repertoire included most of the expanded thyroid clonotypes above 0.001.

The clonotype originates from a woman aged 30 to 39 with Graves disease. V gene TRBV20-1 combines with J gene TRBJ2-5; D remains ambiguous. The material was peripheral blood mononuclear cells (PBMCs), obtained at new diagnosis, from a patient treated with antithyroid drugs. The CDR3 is CSAAGPQVAQYF. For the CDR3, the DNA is TGCAGTGCAGCAGGCCCACAAGTGGCCCAGTACTTC.